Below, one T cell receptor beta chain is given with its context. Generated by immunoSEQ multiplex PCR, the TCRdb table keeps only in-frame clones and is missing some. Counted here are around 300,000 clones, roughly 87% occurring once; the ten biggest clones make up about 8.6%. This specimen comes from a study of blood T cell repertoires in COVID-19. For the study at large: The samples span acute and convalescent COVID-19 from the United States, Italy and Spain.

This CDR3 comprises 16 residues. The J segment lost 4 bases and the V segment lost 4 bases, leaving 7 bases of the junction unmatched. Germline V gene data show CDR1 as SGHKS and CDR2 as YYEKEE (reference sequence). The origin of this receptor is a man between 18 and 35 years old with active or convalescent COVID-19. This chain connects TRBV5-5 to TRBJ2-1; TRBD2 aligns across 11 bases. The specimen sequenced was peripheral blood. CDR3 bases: TGTGCCAGCAGCATACTCCTAGCGGGGGGTTACAATGAGCAGTTCTTC. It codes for CASSILLAGGYNEQFF.